The T cell receptor (beta chain) under discussion was sequenced for a study of blood T cells in healthy people across ages. Study findings and constraints: TCR beta diversity correlated strongly with naive T cell percentage.

The draw of peripheral blood yielded about 10 milliliters from each donor. A second roughly 6 to 12 cycle PCR used barcoded and J-beta primers. TCRdb re-derived calls from the 5' RACE reads in MiXCR, one entry per CDR3 protein. In the table there are some 370,000 distinct CDR3 sequences, 52% of which are singletons. To note about this clonotype: Its antigen is currently unknown.

The sequence was collected from a man aged 60 to 75 in good health. The specimen was blood.

The DNA for the CDR3 is TGTGCCAGCAGTTTGGCGGGGTTCCACGAGCAGTACTTC. Its protein is CASSLAGFHEQYF. The J gene is TRBJ2-7, the V gene TRBV18; a weak D match, TRBD2 (6 bases). The CDR3 has 13 amino acids. CDR1 and CDR2 (germline): KGHSH, LQKENI. V lost 8 bases and J 5 bases, leaving 16 bases between the germline ends. Full variable domain (remainder filled in from reference TRBV18 and TRBJ2-7): NAGVMQNPRHLVRRRGQEARLRCSPMKGHSHVYWYRQLPEEGLKFMVYLQKENIIDESGMPKERFSAEFPKEGPSILRIQQVVRGDSAAYFCASSLAGFHEQYFGPGTRLTVT.